This T cell receptor beta chain was profiled in a study of T cell responses to AZD1222 COVID-19 vaccine. Overall study results and limits: Nearly half of spike-specific TCRs reportedly target unmutated variant regions.

As for this clone: The antigen is unknown.

Profiling relied on immunoSEQ multiplex PCR, and the TCRdb table lists in-frame clones only, not all of them. The data show approximately 140,000 clones, around 90% seen once. This CDR3 spans 12 amino acids. Germline V gene lookup returns CDR1 SGDLS and CDR2 YYNGEE. With 2 bases removed from V and 7 bases from J, the gap between germline ends came to 9 bases. The sample here was peripheral blood, taken on day 0 of AZD1222 vaccination. The chain combines TRBV9 with TRBJ1-2; D gene uncertain. This TCR derives from an adult in good health. The CDR3 DNA reads as TGTGCCAGCAGCGTCCCCCGGGGTGGCTACACCTTC. Translated, it gives CASSVPRGGYTF.